A selection of T cell receptor beta chains follows, all from one sample in a study of Ad26.COV2.S vaccination and SARS-CoV-2 variants. The table came from immunoSEQ multiplex PCR; TCRdb's copy has only in-frame clones and leaves some out. The sample holds 300,000 to 350,000 clones, roughly 84% seen once. Sequenced here: peripheral blood, sampled in a trial of Ad26.COV2.S vaccine versus placebo. Every receptor here comes from a person aged 18 to 59 who received the Ad26.COV2.S COVID-19 vaccine or a placebo. Each CDR3 is given without its conserved first and last residue. Fields, in order: J gene, V gene, D gene, CDR3 protein. D genes are given only for firm matches.

>TRBJ2-5|TRBV7-9|TRBD1
ASSLFLDRGHETQY
>TRBJ2-1|TRBV9|TRBD2
ASSLGLGEQF
>TRBJ2-3|TRBV6-4|TRBD2
ASCGAGTDTQY
>TRBJ1-2|TRBV7-2|.
ASSFREYGYT
>TRBJ1-4|TRBV7-2|TRBD1
ASSISGTGFGEKLF
>TRBJ1-2|TRBV5-1|.
ASSLGVKGYT
>TRBJ1-1|TRBV4-3|.
ASSQDAQGKAF
>TRBJ2-2|TRBV30|.
AWSPFWTPGTGELF
>TRBJ2-5|TRBV9|TRBD2
ASSGRLAGTWETQY
>TRBJ2-6|TRBV10-3|TRBD1
AISGQNRDRGLKANVLT
>TRBJ2-7|TRBV11-2|TRBD1
ASSWGQGTTYEQY
>TRBJ1-5|TRBV7-2|.
ASSLNTVGPQH
>TRBJ1-6|TRBV7-9|TRBD1
ASSSTGGALVPLH
>TRBJ2-5|TRBV5-1|TRBD1
ASRQQGLAETQY
>TRBJ2-7|TRBV12-3/TRBV12-4|.
ASTMLGYEQY
>TRBJ2-1|TRBV25-1|TRBD1
ASSESPDRGYEQF
>TRBJ1-2|TRBV5-4|.
ASSYPTGQNYGYT
>TRBJ1-3|TRBV9|TRBD1
ASSVAPPGQLSGNTIY
>TRBJ2-3|TRBV18|.
ASSPPLPGSTDTQY
>TRBJ2-1|TRBV11-2|.
ASSSGLTSSYNEQF
>TRBJ1-2|TRBV24-1|.
ATSDARGYT
>TRBJ2-7|TRBV11-2|.
ASSLGQPYEQY